These T cell receptor beta chains were read from a single sample in a study of cytomegalovirus exposure and HLA in healthy donors. Sequencing was performed with immunoSEQ multiplex PCR; in TCRdb, only in-frame clones are kept and a portion is missing. The table has roughly 130,000 clones, about 8.5% seen once. Material: PBMCs. The receptors come from a man in his forties in good health and CMV-seronegative. CDR3s include the opening cysteine and the closing phenylalanine or tryptophan.

TRBV5-4,TRBJ2-1,CASSFLDRDNEQFF
TRBV6-5,TRBJ2-7,CASSLTSGGRLHEQYF
TRBV6-1,TRBJ1-2,CAGMKWGENYGYTF
TRBV2,TRBJ1-2,CASSEAQGANYGYTF
TRBV5-1,TRBJ2-7,CASSDGTSGAYEQYF
TRBV6-5,TRBJ2-7,CASRPGLATHEQYF
TRBV10-3,TRBJ2-5,CAISGDRSQETQYF
TRBV6-5,TRBJ1-6,CASSRDTYNSPLHF
TRBV4-3,TRBJ1-2,CASSQAPGVDYGYTF
TRBV9,TRBJ2-1,CASSVAGNNEQFF
TRBV9,TRBJ1-4,CASSLTGIGKLFF
TRBV9,TRBJ2-7,CASSVQGQGFYEQYF